What follows is one T cell receptor (beta chain) and its context. Its target is not known. This sample's time point: naive CD8 control sorted from an acute-time-point sample. This entry comes from a study of CD8 T cells in acute hepatitis C reinfection. Notes on the study in general: Preferential TRBV04 and TRBV06 usage appeared in all groups and was not explained by the naive pool. NS3-1073 specific repertoires were highly diverse across all groups.

The data were produced by immunoSEQ multiplex PCR, yet TCRdb's version contains in-frame clones alone and is incomplete. In the table there are approximately 40,000 clones, 70% to 90% of which are singletons. Germline CDR1 and CDR2: GTSNPN and SVGIG (reference sequence). V gave up 2 bases and J gave up 7 bases, with 12 bases separating them. CDR3 length: 13 amino acids. Sequenced input: naive CD8+ T cells from PBMCs. The rearrangement links TRBV30 to TRBJ2-1, with D perhaps TRBD2 (5 bases). The receptor was isolated from a woman between 18 and 29 years old who spontaneously cleared hepatitis C infection. CDR3 in DNA: TGTGCCTGGAGTTCAGGAGGAGATAATGAGCAGTTCTTC. Amino acid sequence: CAWSSGGDNEQFF.